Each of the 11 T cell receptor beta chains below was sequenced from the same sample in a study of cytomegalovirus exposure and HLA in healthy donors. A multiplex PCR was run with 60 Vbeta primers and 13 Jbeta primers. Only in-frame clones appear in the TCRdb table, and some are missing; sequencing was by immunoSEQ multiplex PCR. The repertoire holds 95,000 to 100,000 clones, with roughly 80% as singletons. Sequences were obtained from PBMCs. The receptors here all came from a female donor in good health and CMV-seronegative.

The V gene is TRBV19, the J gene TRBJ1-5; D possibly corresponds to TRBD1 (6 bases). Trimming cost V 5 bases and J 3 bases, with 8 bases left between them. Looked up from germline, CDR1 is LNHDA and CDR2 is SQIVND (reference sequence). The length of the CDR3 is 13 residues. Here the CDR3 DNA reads TGTGCCAGTAGTTCAGGGGACAATCAGCCCCAGCATTTT. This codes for CASSSGDNQPQHF. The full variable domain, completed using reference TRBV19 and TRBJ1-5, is DGGITQSPKYLFRKEGQNVTLSCEQNLNHDAMYWYRQDPGQGLRLIYYSQIVNDFQKGDIAEGYSVSREKKESFPLTVTSAQKNPTAFYLCASSSGDNQPQHFGDGTRLSIL.

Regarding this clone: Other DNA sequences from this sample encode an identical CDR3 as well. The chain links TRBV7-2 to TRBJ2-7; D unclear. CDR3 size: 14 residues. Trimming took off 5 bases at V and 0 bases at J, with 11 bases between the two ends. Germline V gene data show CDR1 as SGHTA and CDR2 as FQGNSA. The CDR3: CASSTRGSSYEQYF. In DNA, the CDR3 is TGTGCCAGCAGCACCAGAGGATCCTCCTACGAGCAGTACTTC.

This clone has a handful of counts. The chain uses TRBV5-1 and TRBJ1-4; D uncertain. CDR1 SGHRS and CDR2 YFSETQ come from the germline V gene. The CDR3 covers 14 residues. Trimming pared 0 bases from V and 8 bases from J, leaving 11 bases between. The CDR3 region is CASSLERVTEKLFF. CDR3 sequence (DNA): TGCGCCAGCAGCTTGGAGAGGGTAACGGAAAAACTGTTTTTT.

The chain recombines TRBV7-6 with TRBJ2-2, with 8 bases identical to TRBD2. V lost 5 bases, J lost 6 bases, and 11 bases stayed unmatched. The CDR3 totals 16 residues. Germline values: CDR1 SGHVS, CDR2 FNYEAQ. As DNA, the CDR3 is TGTGCCAGCAGCCCAATCGCCCGGGGGGGCGCCGGGGAGCTGTTTTTT. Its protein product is CASSPIARGGAGELFF. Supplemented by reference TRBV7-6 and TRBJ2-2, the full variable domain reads GAGVSQSPRYKVTKRGQDVALRCDPISGHVSLYWYRQALGQGPEFLTYFNYEAQQDKSGLPNDRFSAERPEGSISTLTIQRTEQRDSAMYRCASSPIARGGAGELFFGEGSRLTVL.

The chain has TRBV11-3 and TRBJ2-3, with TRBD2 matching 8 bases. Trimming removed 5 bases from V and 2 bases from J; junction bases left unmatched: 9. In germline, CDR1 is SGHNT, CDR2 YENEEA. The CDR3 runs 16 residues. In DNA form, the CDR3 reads TGTGCCAGCAGCCTTCGAGGCGGGGGGATCACAGATACGCAGTATTTT. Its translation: CASSLRGGGITDTQYF.

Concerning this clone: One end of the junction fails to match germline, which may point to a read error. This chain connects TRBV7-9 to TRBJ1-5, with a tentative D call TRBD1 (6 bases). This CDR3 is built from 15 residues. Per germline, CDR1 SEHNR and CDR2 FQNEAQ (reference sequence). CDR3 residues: CSSSSLDRPMEPQHF. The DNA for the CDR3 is TGTTCCAGCAGCTCCCTTGACAGGCCCATGGAGCCCCAGCATTTT.

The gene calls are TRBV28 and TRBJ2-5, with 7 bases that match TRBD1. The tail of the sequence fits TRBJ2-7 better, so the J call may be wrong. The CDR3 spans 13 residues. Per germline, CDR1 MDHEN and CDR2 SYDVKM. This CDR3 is CASSLGTVYEQYF. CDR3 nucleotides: TGTGCCAGCAGTCTCGGGACAGTCTACGAGCAGTACTTC.

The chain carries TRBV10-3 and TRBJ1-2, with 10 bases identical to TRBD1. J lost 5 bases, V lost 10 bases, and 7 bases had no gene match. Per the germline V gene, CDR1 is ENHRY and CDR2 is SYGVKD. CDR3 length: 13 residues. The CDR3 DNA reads TGTGCCACGACAGGGGGCGCGGCATATGGCTACACCTTC. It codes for CATTGGAAYGYTF.

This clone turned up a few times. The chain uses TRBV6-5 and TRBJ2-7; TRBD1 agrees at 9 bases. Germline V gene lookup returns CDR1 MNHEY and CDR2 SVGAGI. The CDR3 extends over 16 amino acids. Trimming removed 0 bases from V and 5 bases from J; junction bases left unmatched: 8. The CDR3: CASSYSSDRGVDEQYF. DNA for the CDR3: TGTGCCAGCAGTTACTCGTCGGACAGGGGCGTGGACGAGCAGTACTTC.

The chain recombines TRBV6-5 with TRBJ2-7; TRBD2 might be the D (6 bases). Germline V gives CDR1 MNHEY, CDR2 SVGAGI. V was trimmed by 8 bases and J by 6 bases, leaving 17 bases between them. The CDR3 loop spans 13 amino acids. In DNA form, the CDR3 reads TGTGCCAGCGCCGAGGAGGGAGGAATCGAGCAGTACTTC. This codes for CASAEEGGIEQYF.

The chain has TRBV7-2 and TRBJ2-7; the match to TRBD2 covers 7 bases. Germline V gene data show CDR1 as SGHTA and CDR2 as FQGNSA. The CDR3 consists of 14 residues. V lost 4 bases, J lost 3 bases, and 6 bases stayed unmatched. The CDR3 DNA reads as TGTGCCAGCAGCTCACTCGGGGGGTTCTACGAGCAGTACTTC. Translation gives CASSSLGGFYEQYF.